This T cell receptor (beta chain) was captured in a study of blood T cell repertoires in COVID-19. Study overall: T cells, B-cell-depleted T cells, or PBMCs supplied cDNA or gDNA.

Per the authors' pipeline: From reference gene primer amplification, estimates of nucleated cell counts were derived. Data came from immunoSEQ multiplex PCR; TCRdb stores just in-frame clones and leaves some out. The V and J calls and clone size are taken from that table; D and trimming were inferred from the DNA. The table records some 300,000 clones, about 90% of them present only once. Seattle patients were enrolled while actively infected and followed longitudinally. This CDR3 is 15 amino acids long. CDR1 is ENHRY and CDR2 is SYGVKD in the germline V gene. With 4 bases removed from V and 1 base from J, the gap between germline ends came to 12 bases.

The clonotype originates from a woman aged 40 to 49 with COVID-19, enrolled during active disease. What was sequenced was peripheral blood. This chain links TRBV10-3 with TRBJ2-3, with D perhaps TRBD1 (6 bases). The CDR3 sequence: CAISVTTGRTDTQYF. The CDR3 nucleotides read TGTGCCATCAGTGTTACTACAGGGCGCACAGATACGCAGTATTTT.